A selection of T cell receptor beta chains follows, all from one sample in a study of blood T cell repertoires in COVID-19. The protocol was immunoSEQ multiplex PCR, while the TCRdb copy is restricted to in-frame clones and leaves out a portion. The table includes 30,000 to 45,000 clones, around nine tenths detected once. The sequenced material came from peripheral blood. These receptor sequences come from a man aged 65 to 85 with acute or convalescent COVID-19. Each CDR3 is given with its conserved first and last residue. The D gene is left open where the match is weak. The size field is filled for only some rows; it gives once, few, many or a size class.

j_call d_call clone_size v_call cdr3_length cdr3_nt cdr3_aa
TRBJ2-7 TRBD2 - TRBV7-2 15 TGTGCCAGCACTAATCCAAGAGCGGGAGCCGACGAGCAGTACTTC CASTNPRAGADEQYF
TRBJ2-5 - - TRBV11-2 14 TGTGCCAGCAGCTTAGTAGGGGGAGCAGAGACCCAGTACTTC CASSLVGGAETQYF
TRBJ1-1 - - TRBV12-2 17 TGTGCAAGTCGCTTAGCCCACTTCTCAGGGGTAATCACTGAAGCTTTCTTT CASRLAHFSGVITEAFF
TRBJ2-2 - - TRBV6-2/TRBV6-3 15 TGTGCCAGCAGTTACTACGGACAGAACACCGGGGAGCTGTTTTTT CASSYYGQNTGELFF
TRBJ2-1 - - TRBV6-2/TRBV6-3 14 TGTGCCAGCCGCCCTAGGCCCGGGAAGGGCGAGCAGTTCTTC CASRPRPGKGEQFF
TRBJ2-5 TRBD1 - TRBV14 15 TGTGCCAGCAGCCAACGGACAGGGCCTCGAGAGACCCAGTACTTC CASSQRTGPRETQYF
TRBJ1-5 TRBD1 once TRBV2 14 TGTGCCAGCAGTGAAGGAAGGGGGCTTCAGCCCCAGCATTTT CASSEGRGLQPQHF
TRBJ2-1 - - TRBV21-1 17 TGTGCCACCGACGGGACAGCCGGGACTAGCGGCGACAATGAGCAGTTCTTC CATDGTAGTSGDNEQFF
TRBJ2-3 TRBD2 - TRBV6-2/TRBV6-3 17 TGTGCCAGCAGTTATCTTCCTAGCGGGACCCACACAGATACGCAGTATTTT CASSYLPSGTHTDTQYF
TRBJ2-5 - - TRBV18 13 TGTGCCAGCTCACCTGACAGTATAGAGACCCAGTACTTC CASSPDSIETQYF
TRBJ1-3 - - TRBV11-3 15 TGTGCCAGCAGCCCCGGGATGCAATCTGGAAACACCATATATTTT CASSPGMQSGNTIYF
TRBJ2-3 - - TRBV27 15 TGTGCCAGCAGTTCACTATCTTCTAGCACAGATACGCAGTATTTT CASSSLSSSTDTQYF
TRBJ2-7 TRBD2 - TRBV7-2 15 TGTGCCAGCAGCTTTCGACTAGCGGGAGGATACGAGCAGTACTTC CASSFRLAGGYEQYF
TRBJ2-5 - - TRBV5-1 14 TGCGCCAGCAGCTTCGGACAAGGGCAAGAGACCCAGTACTTC CASSFGQGQETQYF
TRBJ1-1 TRBD1 - TRBV27 19 TGTGCCAGCAGTGCCTACCCCGGGACAGGGACGAAGATGAACACTGAAGCTTTCTTT CASSAYPGTGTKMNTEAFF
TRBJ2-7 TRBD2 - TRBV7-9 17 TGTGCCAGCAGCTTAGCGGAGGTAGCGGGAGACTCCTACGAGCAGTACTTC CASSLAEVAGDSYEQYF
TRBJ1-1 TRBD1 - TRBV18 15 TGTGCCAGCTCACCATATGAGGGGGCAGGGACTGAAGCTTTCTTT CASSPYEGAGTEAFF
TRBJ2-7 - - TRBV5-1 14 TGCGCCAGCAGCTTAAGGCAGGGGCAGGACGAGCAGTACTTC CASSLRQGQDEQYF
TRBJ2-7 TRBD2 - TRBV4-3 16 TGCGCCAGCAGCCAAGCATTGGGGACTAGCGGGGACGAGCAGTACTTC CASSQALGTSGDEQYF
TRBJ1-3 TRBD1 - TRBV29-1 15 TGCAGCGTGACTAACAGGGGAGAGAGAGGAAACACCATATATTTT CSVTNRGERGNTIYF
TRBJ2-7 TRBD1 once TRBV18 14 TGTGCCAGCTCACAGGGACAGAGCTCCTACGAGCAGTACTTC CASSQGQSSYEQYF
TRBJ1-2 TRBD1 - TRBV2 13 TGTGCCAGCAGTGGACAGGGGGCGGATGGCTACACCTTC CASSGQGADGYTF
TRBJ2-7 TRBD2 - TRBV3-1/TRBV3-2 14 TGTGCCAGCAGCTCTAAACTAGCGACTGGCGAGCAGTACTTC CASSSKLATGEQYF
TRBJ2-3 - - TRBV7-7 15 TGTGCTAGCAGCCCAAGGGGGGGATACACAGATACGCAGTATTTT CASSPRGGYTDTQYF
TRBJ1-5 TRBD1 - TRBV7-8 15 TGTGCCAGCAGCCAAACAGGGGGCAACAATCAGCCCCAGCATTTT CASSQTGGNNQPQHF
TRBJ1-5 TRBD1 few TRBV18 16 TGTGCCAGCTCACCGGAGACAGGGGGTAGCAATCAGCCCCAGCATTTT CASSPETGGSNQPQHF
TRBJ2-5 - - TRBV7-3 14 TGTGCCAGCAGCTTTCAGGGGGGTAGGGAGACCCAGTACTTC CASSFQGGRETQYF
TRBJ2-7 TRBD2 few TRBV6-5 14 TGTGCCAGCAGTTACTCTGAGGGAGGGGACGAGCAGTACTTC CASSYSEGGDEQYF
TRBJ2-3 - - TRBV4-1 15 TGCGCCAGCAGCCAAGAGACTACATCCGGAGATACGCAGTATTTT CASSQETTSGDTQYF
TRBJ2-3 - - TRBV24-1 16 TGTGCCACCAGTGATTTGCAGTTCGGGGGCACAGATACGCAGTATTTT CATSDLQFGGTDTQYF
TRBJ1-1 - - TRBV19 16 TGTGCCAGTCGTATAAGGGGTCAGGGAGGAATGACTGAAGCTTTCTTT CASRIRGQGGMTEAFF
TRBJ2-2 - - TRBV7-9 15 TGTGCCAGCAGCTTGGCTAGCGTCAACACCGGGGAGCTGTTTTTT CASSLASVNTGELFF
TRBJ1-5 - - TRBV6-2/TRBV6-3 13 TGTGCCAGCAGTTATACACAAGATCAGCCCCAGCATTTT CASSYTQDQPQHF
TRBJ1-5 TRBD1 - TRBV6-5 13 TGTGCCAGCAGAAGACAGGGGGACCAGCCCCAGCATTTT CASRRQGDQPQHF
TRBJ2-1 TRBD2 - TRBV28 15 TGTGCCAGCAGTTTGGGCGGGAGTTTTAGTAATGAGCAGTTCTTC CASSLGGSFSNEQFF
TRBJ2-1 TRBD2 once TRBV5-1 16 TGCGCCAGCAGCCCAATGCGGGAGTCAGGCTACAATGAGCAGTTCTTC CASSPMRESGYNEQFF
TRBJ1-3 TRBD1 - TRBV28 15 TGTGCCAGCAGTTTACCCGACAGGGTTGGAAACACCATATATTTT CASSLPDRVGNTIYF
TRBJ1-2 - few TRBV18 15 TGTGCCAGCTCACCACCCCGGAGCATAGGCTATGGCTACACCTTC CASSPPRSIGYGYTF
TRBJ2-1 TRBD1 - TRBV29-1 16 TGCAGCGTTGGGAGTCACAGGGGTACTAACTACAATGAGCAGTTCTTC CSVGSHRGTNYNEQFF